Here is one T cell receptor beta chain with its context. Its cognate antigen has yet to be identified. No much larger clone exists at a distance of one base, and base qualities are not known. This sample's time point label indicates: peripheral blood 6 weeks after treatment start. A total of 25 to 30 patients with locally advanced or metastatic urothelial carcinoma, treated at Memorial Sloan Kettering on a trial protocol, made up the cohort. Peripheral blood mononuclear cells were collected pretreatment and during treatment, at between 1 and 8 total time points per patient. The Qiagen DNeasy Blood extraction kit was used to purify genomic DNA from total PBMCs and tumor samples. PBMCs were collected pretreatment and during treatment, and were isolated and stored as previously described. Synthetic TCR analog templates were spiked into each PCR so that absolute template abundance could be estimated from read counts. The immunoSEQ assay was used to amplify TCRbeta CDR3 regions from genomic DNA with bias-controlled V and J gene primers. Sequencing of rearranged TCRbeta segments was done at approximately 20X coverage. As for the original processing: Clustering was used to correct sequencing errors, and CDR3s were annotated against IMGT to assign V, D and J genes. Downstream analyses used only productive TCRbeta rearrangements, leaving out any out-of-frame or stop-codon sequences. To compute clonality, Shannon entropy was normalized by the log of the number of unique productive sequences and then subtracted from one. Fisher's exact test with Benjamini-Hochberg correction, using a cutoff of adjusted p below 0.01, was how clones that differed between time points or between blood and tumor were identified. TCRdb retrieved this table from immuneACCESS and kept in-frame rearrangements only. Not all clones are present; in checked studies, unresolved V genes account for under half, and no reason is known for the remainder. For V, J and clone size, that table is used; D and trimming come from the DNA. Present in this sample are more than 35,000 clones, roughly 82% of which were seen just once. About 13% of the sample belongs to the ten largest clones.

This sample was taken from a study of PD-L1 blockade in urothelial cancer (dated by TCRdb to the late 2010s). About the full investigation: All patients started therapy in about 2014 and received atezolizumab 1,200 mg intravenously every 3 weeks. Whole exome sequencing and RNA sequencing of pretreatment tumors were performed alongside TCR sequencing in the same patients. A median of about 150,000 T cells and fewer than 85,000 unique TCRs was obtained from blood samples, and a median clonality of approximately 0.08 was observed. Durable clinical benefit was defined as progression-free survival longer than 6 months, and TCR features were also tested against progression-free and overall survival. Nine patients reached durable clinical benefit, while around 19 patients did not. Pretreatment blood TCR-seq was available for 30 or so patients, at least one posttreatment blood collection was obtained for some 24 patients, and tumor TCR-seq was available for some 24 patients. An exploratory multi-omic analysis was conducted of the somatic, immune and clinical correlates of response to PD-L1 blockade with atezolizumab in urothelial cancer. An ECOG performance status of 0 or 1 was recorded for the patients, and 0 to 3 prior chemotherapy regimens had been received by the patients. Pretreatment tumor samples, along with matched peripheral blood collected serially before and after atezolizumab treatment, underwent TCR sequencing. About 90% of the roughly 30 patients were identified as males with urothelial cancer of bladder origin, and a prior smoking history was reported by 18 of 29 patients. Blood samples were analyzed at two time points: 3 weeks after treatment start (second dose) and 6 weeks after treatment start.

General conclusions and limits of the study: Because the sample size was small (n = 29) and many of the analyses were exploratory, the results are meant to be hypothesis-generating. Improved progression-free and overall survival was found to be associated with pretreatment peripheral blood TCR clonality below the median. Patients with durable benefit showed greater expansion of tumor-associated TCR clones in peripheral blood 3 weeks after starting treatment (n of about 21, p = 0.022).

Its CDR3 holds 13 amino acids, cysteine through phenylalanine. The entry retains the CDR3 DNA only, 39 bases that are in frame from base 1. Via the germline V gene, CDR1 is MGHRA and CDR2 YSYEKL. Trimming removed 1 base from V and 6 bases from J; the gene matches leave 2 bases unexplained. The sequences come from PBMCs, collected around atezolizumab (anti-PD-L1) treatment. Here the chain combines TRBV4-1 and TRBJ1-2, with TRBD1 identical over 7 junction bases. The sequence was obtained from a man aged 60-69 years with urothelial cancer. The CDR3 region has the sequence CASSQGQGDGYTF. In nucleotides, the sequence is TGCGCCAGCAGCCAAGGACAGGGAGATGGCTACACCTTC.